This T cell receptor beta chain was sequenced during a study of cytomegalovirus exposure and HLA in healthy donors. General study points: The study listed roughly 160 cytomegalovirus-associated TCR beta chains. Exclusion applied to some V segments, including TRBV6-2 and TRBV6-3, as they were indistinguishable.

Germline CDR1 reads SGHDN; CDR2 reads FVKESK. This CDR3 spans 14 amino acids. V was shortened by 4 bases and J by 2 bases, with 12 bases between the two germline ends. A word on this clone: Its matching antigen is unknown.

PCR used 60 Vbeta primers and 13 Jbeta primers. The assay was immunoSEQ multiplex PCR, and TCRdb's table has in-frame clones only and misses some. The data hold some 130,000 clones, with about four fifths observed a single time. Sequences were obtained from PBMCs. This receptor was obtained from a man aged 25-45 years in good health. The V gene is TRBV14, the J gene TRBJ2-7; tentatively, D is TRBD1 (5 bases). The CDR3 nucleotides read TGTGCCAGCAGCCCCGCTCCAGGGCCCTACGAGCAGTACTTC. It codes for CASSPAPGPYEQYF.